These T cell receptor beta chains were read from a single sample in a study of early T cells in non-severe SARS-CoV-2 infection. TCRdb called the 5' RACE reads again in MiXCR, with one record for every CDR3 protein. Of fewer than 65,000 distinct CDR3 sequences listed, approximately 10% are singletons. The specimen comprised whole blood, sampled at baseline. These receptors were taken from an adult who was a healthcare worker with PCR-confirmed SARS-CoV-2 infection or an uninfected control (not recorded which). The conserved cysteine and the conserved F or W are not part of the CDR3 here. Each record gives: CDR3 protein, J gene, V gene, CDR3 length.

CDR3: ASSQDRGVPRDEKLF
J: TRBJ1-4
V: TRBV6-2/TRBV6-3
length: 15

CDR3: ASSYSDTQRFFGYT
J: TRBJ1-2
V: TRBV6-6
length: 14

CDR3: ASTPSLGFYGYT
J: TRBJ1-2
V: TRBV6-2/TRBV6-3
length: 12

CDR3: ASRRLGGGRYYEQY
J: TRBJ2-7
V: TRBV27
length: 14

CDR3: ASSPPGGSTDTQY
J: TRBJ2-3
V: TRBV12-3/TRBV12-4
length: 13

CDR3: ASSLNLSPGELF
J: TRBJ2-2
V: TRBV27
length: 12

CDR3: ASSYTSGGPNEQF
J: TRBJ2-1
V: TRBV19
length: 13

CDR3: ASSGWTSGGLHNEQF
J: TRBJ2-1
V: TRBV13
length: 15

CDR3: ASSQEYGYEQY
J: TRBJ2-7
V: TRBV4-1
length: 11

CDR3: SASLIGPDQETQY
J: TRBJ2-5
V: TRBV20-1
length: 13

CDR3: ASSFRGDNSPLH
J: TRBJ1-6
V: TRBV12-3/TRBV12-4
length: 12

CDR3: ASSEALRFGGKTQY
J: TRBJ2-5
V: TRBV2
length: 14

CDR3: ASRRDVAGTADTQY
J: TRBJ2-3
V: TRBV7-9
length: 14

CDR3: ASSPLRGGRTEAF
J: TRBJ1-1
V: TRBV3-2
length: 13

CDR3: ASSLYEEQY
J: TRBJ2-7
V: TRBV4-1
length: 9

CDR3: ASSVDRGTEAF
J: TRBJ1-1
V: TRBV9
length: 11